This section outlines one T cell receptor (beta chain) sequence together with its context. The PCR employed 60 Vbeta primers together with 13 Jbeta primers. Methods used by the authors: The count from a later analysis was 79 million or so unique TCR beta chains, approximately 9.9 million of them shared. The repertoire was sequenced with immunoSEQ multiplex PCR; TCRdb's copy has only in-frame clones and lacks some. The D gene and trimming were derived from the DNA, and the V and J assignments and clone size from that table. The sample comprises under 150,000 clones, over 60% of which are singletons, and roughly 8% rests with the top ten. The data were obtained in a study of cytomegalovirus exposure and HLA in healthy donors. Between the trimmed V and J ends, which lost 10 bases and 4 bases, there was a span of 8 bases. Per germline, CDR1 SEHNR and CDR2 FQNEAQ (reference sequence). The CDR3 is 10 residues long.

The chain combines TRBV7-9 with TRBJ2-7; D unresolved. The TCR was taken from a man younger than 35 in good health and CMV-seropositive. Sequencing was done on a sample of PBMCs. In DNA form, the CDR3 reads TGTGCCACCGACATATACGAGCAGTACTTC. Its translation is CATDIYEQYF.